These 13 T cell receptor beta chains share one sample of origin, sequenced in a study of blood T cell repertoires in COVID-19. Clones were sequenced by immunoSEQ multiplex PCR, and TCRdb holds only the in-frame ones, with some missing. The profile shows fewer than 250,000 clones, almost 90% of them singletons. Sequences were obtained from PBMCs or T cells enriched from blood (not recorded which). These receptor sequences come from a man aged 30 to 39 who had been exposed to COVID-19.

The CDR3 sequence is CASSLSTLGPSGNTIYF. The CDR3 DNA sequence: TGTGCCAGCAGCCTGTCCACCCTGGGGCCCTCTGGAAACACCATATATTTT. The V call is TRBV5-6, the J call TRBJ1-3, with a weak D call TRBD1 (5 bases). V was cut by 4 bases and J by 0 bases, with 17 bases left in between. The germline CDR1 and CDR2 sequences are SGHDT and YYEEEE. The CDR3 contains 17 residues.

The chain joins TRBV29-1 to TRBJ2-3, with a possible D match to TRBD2 (5 bases). From germline, CDR1 is SQVTM and CDR2 ANQGSEA. This CDR3 region has 14 residues. The CDR3 reads CSMWVRTSTDTQYF. Written as DNA, the CDR3 is TGCAGTATGTGGGTCCGGACTAGCACAGATACGCAGTATTTT.

This rearrangement joins TRBV27 to TRBJ2-1; 7 positions agree with TRBD2. The junction had 8 bases not matched to a gene; V was cut back by 3 bases and J by 6 bases. The CDR3 sequence is 15 residues long. Germline V gene data show CDR1 as MNHEY and CDR2 as SMNVEV (reference sequence). Here the CDR3 reads CASSLGGGTFNEQFF. CDR3 bases: TGTGCCAGCAGTTTGGGGGGGGGTACGTTCAATGAGCAGTTCTTC.

The V gene is TRBV14, the J gene TRBJ2-7; tentatively, D is TRBD1 (6 bases). This CDR3 is 15 amino acids long. The V gene lost 4 bases and the J gene lost 3 bases, with 16 bases spanning the gap. Germline CDR1 reads SGHDN; CDR2 reads FVKESK. The CDR3 nucleotides read TGTGCCAGCAGCCTTCTGACAGGAAGGTACTACGAGCAGTACTTC. Amino acids: CASSLLTGRYYEQYF.

The V and J genes are TRBV12-3 or TRBV12-4 and TRBJ1-2; D remains ambiguous. The CDR3 loop spans 13 amino acids. The V end lost 5 bases, the J end lost 7 bases, and 14 bases lay between the germline ends. The CDR3 DNA reads TGTGCCAGCAGTAACAGCCGATGGTTTGGCTACACCTTC. It yields the protein CASSNSRWFGYTF.

The CDR3 reads CASSLGDRATQIEKLFF. CDR3 coding DNA: TGTGCCAGCAGCTTGGGGGACAGGGCCACCCAGATCGAAAAACTGTTTTTT. This chain connects TRBV7-6 to TRBJ1-4; 9 bases align to TRBD1. J gave up 8 bases and V 3 bases, and 13 bases lay outside the gene matches. Germline V gene lookup returns CDR1 SGHVS and CDR2 FNYEAQ. The CDR3 contains 17 residues.

V gene TRBV6-2 or TRBV6-3 combines with J gene TRBJ2-4, with 7 bases matching TRBD1. CDR3 length: 15 residues. Germline V gene sequence: CDR1 MNHEY, CDR2 SVGEGT. The V gene end was trimmed by 2 bases and the J gene end by 0 bases; junction bases not matched to a gene: 1. The CDR3 sequence: CASSYPGGAKNIQYF. CDR3 nucleotides: TGTGCCAGCAGTTACCCAGGGGGAGCCAAAAACATTCAGTACTTC.

This clone showed up just once. The rearrangement links TRBV20-1 to TRBJ2-7; D gene ambiguous. The CDR3 loop spans 9 amino acids. Trimming left V 8 bases short and J 4 bases short, with 6 bases between. Germline CDR1 DFQATT, CDR2 SNEGSKA (reference sequence). This CDR3 is CSPPYEQYF. The CDR3 nucleotides read TGCAGTCCCCCATACGAGCAGTACTTC.

The chain is built from TRBV11-2 and TRBJ2-3; the match to TRBD2 covers 7 bases. CDR3 length: 15 amino acids. Germline V gene lookup returns CDR1 SGHAT and CDR2 FQNNGV. The junction had 11 bases not matched to a gene; V was cut back by 1 base and J by 10 bases. This CDR3 reads CASSLGVGSGIAQYF. The CDR3 DNA reads as TGTGCCAGCAGCTTAGGGGTAGGCAGCGGGATAGCGCAGTATTTT.

This chain connects TRBV7-7 to TRBJ2-2; the D gene is possibly TRBD1 (6 bases). This CDR3 region has 18 residues. V shed 0 bases and J shed 5 bases, with 19 bases lying between them. Germline V gene data show CDR1 as SSHAT and CDR2 as FNYEAQ (reference sequence). The CDR3 nucleotides are TGTGCCAGCAGCTTAGCTGGGGCCGGGACACACCTTACCGGGGAGCTGTTTTTT. Encoded protein: CASSLAGAGTHLTGELFF. Full variable domain (remainder filled in from reference TRBV7-7 and TRBJ2-2): GAGVSQSPRYKVTKRGQDVTLRCDPISSHATLYWYQQALGQGPEFLTYFNYEAQPDKSGLPSDRFSAERPEGSISTLTIQRTEQRDSAMYRCASSLAGAGTHLTGELFFGEGSRLTVL.

This clone was counted between two and nine times. The chain is built from TRBV5-4 and TRBJ2-2, with TRBD2 matching 14 bases. CDR1 SGHNT and CDR2 YYREEE come from the germline V gene (reference sequence). V shed 3 bases, J shed 5 bases, and the junction held 3 bases outside the gene matches. This CDR3 region has 16 residues. The CDR3 DNA reads TGTGCCAGCAGCTCGAGGACTAGCGGGGGGACCGGGGAGCTGTTTTTT. Protein sequence: CASSSRTSGGTGELFF.

The V and J genes are TRBV10-3 and TRBJ2-1, with D maybe TRBD1 (5 bases). This CDR3 region has 14 residues. V gave up 7 bases and J gave up 4 bases, with 14 bases separating them. Germline V gene lookup returns CDR1 ENHRY and CDR2 SYGVKD. This chain's CDR3 is CAIKDPGRYNEQFF. The CDR3 DNA reads TGTGCCATCAAAGATCCAGGGCGGTACAATGAGCAGTTCTTC.

The genes are TRBV11-2 and TRBJ2-7, with 8 bases matching TRBD2. V shed 1 base, J shed 10 bases, and the junction held 6 bases outside the gene matches. This CDR3 is built from 13 residues. Germline CDR1 and CDR2: SGHAT and FQNNGV. CDR3 region: CASSLGRGGGQYF. The CDR3 coding sequence is TGTGCCAGCAGCTTAGGTCGGGGGGGCGGTCAGTACTTC.